One and the same sample provided the 11 T cell receptor beta chains below, sequenced in a study of radiotherapy plus CTLA-4 blockade in lung cancer. TCRdb's copy holds only in-frame clones and misses some; the assay was immunoSEQ multiplex PCR. This sample has about 48,000 clones, with 65% to 90% found just once. Sequencing was performed on peripheral blood, taken from a patient treated with radiotherapy plus ipilimumab. The receptors here all came from a human donor with non-small cell lung cancer that progressed on radiotherapy plus ipilimumab. Some clones in this sample may be carry-over from other donors' samples.

The chain joins TRBV27 to TRBJ2-7, with D maybe TRBD2 (5 bases). Germline V CDR1 and CDR2: MNHEY, SMNVEV (reference sequence). The CDR3 sequence is 14 residues long. V was pared by 3 bases and J by 0 bases, with 9 bases between. Here the CDR3 DNA reads TGTGCCAGCAGTTTGAGCGGTAGCTCCTACGAGCAGTACTTC. This translates into CASSLSGSSYEQYF.

The chain has TRBV29-1 and TRBJ2-5, with TRBD1 as a possible D gene (5 bases). Trimming removed 2 bases from V and 4 bases from J, with 11 bases in between. Germline assignment: CDR1 SQVTM and CDR2 ANQGSEA. CDR3 length: 13 residues. This CDR3 reads CSVEMGRGETQYF. In DNA form, the CDR3 reads TGCAGCGTTGAAATGGGGCGAGGAGAGACCCAGTACTTC. The full variable domain, its missing parts supplied by reference TRBV29-1 and TRBJ2-5, is SAVISQKPSRDICQRGTSLTIQCQVDSQVTMMFWYRQQPGQSLTLIATANQGSEATYESGFVIDKFPISRPNLTFSTLTVSNMSPEDSSIYLCSVEMGRGETQYFGPGTRLLVL.

The chain links TRBV5-1 to TRBJ2-5, with D tentatively TRBD1 (6 bases). Germline loops: CDR1 SGHRS, CDR2 YFSETQ. The CDR3 has 15 amino acids. The ends were cut back, 0 bases at V and 2 bases at J, with 11 bases in the middle. The DNA of the CDR3 is TGCGCCAGCAGCTTGGATGGGACAAGGCAAGAGACCCAGTACTTC. This encodes CASSLDGTRQETQYF.

The V and J genes are TRBV27 and TRBJ2-5, with 9 bases fitting TRBD2. CDR3 size: 16 residues. With V trimmed by 6 bases and J by 5 bases, 13 bases remained unmatched. The germline V gene encodes CDR1 MNHEY and CDR2 SMNVEV (reference sequence). The CDR3, as DNA: TGTGCCAGCAGCTTGATGGGCGGGAGGGCCCGGGAGACCCAGTACTTC. Protein product: CASSLMGGRARETQYF.

The chain is built from TRBV7-8 and TRBJ1-5, with TRBD1 matching 7 bases. The trim removed 5 bases at V and 2 bases at J, leaving 12 bases unmatched. The CDR3 has 17 residues. CDR1 SGHVS and CDR2 FQNEAQ come from the germline V gene. DNA for the CDR3: TGTGCCAGCAGCGAAGGGGGCCGTTTCCATCGCAATCAGCCCCAGCATTTT. The encoded protein is CASSEGGRFHRNQPQHF.

The chain joins TRBV4-2 to TRBJ2-2; unclear D gene. Trimming took off 0 bases at V and 0 bases at J, with 14 bases between the two ends. This CDR3 is built from 18 residues. Germline V gene lookup returns CDR1 LGHNA and CDR2 YNFKEQ. DNA for the CDR3: TGTGCCAGCAGCCAAGATATAACTACTCTTACGAACACCGGGGAGCTGTTTTTT. It specifies CASSQDITTLTNTGELFF.

The rearrangement joins TRBV5-1 to TRBJ2-2; D gene unclear. V lost 0 bases, J lost 1 base, and 7 bases lay in between. Germline CDR1 and CDR2: SGHRS and YFSETQ. The CDR3 sequence is 15 residues long. CDR3 bases: TGCGCCAGCAGCTTGGGCCAGCGGAACACCGGGGAGCTGTTTTTT. This gives the protein CASSLGQRNTGELFF.

Only one count was recorded for this clone. J is TRBJ1-5 and V is TRBV7-2, with D possibly matching TRBD1 (5 bases). This CDR3 is 15 amino acids long. With 0 bases removed from V and 4 bases from J, the gap between germline ends came to 10 bases. CDR1 is SGHTA and CDR2 is FQGNSA in the germline V gene. CDR3 protein: CASSLAGRQNQPQHF. CDR3 DNA sequence: TGTGCCAGCAGCTTAGCAGGCCGACAGAATCAGCCCCAGCATTTT.

The CDR3 DNA sequence: TGTGCCAGCAGTTTTTCCCTTTCCTTCAGGGCATGCCCCAACGAGCAGTACTTC. Translating gives CASSFSLSFRACPNEQYF. This chain joins TRBV6-8 and TRBJ2-7, with D tentatively TRBD1 (5 bases). This CDR3 spans 18 amino acids. V shed 4 bases and J shed 5 bases, with 27 bases lying between them. Germline-derived CDR1 and CDR2 are MNHGY and SAAAGT.

The chain employs TRBV11-2 and TRBJ2-1, with 14 bases lining up with TRBD2. The V segment lost 5 bases and the J segment 8 bases; nucleotides outside the gene matches: 8. The length of the CDR3 is 16 residues. Germline CDR1 reads SGHAT; CDR2 reads FQNNGV. The CDR3 sequence is CASSPGLAGGNYEQFF. The CDR3 region has the DNA TGTGCCAGCAGCCCTGGACTAGCGGGAGGAAACTATGAGCAGTTCTTC.

This chain joins TRBV21-1 and TRBJ2-2; the table's TRBD2 call for D was not verified on the DNA. TRBV21-1 represents a pseudogene. The CDR3 runs to 17 residues. CDR3 loop: CASSAAGETEYTGELFF. CDR3 in DNA: TGTGCCAGCAGCGCGGCCGGGGAAACCGAATACACCGGGGAGCTGTTTTTT.